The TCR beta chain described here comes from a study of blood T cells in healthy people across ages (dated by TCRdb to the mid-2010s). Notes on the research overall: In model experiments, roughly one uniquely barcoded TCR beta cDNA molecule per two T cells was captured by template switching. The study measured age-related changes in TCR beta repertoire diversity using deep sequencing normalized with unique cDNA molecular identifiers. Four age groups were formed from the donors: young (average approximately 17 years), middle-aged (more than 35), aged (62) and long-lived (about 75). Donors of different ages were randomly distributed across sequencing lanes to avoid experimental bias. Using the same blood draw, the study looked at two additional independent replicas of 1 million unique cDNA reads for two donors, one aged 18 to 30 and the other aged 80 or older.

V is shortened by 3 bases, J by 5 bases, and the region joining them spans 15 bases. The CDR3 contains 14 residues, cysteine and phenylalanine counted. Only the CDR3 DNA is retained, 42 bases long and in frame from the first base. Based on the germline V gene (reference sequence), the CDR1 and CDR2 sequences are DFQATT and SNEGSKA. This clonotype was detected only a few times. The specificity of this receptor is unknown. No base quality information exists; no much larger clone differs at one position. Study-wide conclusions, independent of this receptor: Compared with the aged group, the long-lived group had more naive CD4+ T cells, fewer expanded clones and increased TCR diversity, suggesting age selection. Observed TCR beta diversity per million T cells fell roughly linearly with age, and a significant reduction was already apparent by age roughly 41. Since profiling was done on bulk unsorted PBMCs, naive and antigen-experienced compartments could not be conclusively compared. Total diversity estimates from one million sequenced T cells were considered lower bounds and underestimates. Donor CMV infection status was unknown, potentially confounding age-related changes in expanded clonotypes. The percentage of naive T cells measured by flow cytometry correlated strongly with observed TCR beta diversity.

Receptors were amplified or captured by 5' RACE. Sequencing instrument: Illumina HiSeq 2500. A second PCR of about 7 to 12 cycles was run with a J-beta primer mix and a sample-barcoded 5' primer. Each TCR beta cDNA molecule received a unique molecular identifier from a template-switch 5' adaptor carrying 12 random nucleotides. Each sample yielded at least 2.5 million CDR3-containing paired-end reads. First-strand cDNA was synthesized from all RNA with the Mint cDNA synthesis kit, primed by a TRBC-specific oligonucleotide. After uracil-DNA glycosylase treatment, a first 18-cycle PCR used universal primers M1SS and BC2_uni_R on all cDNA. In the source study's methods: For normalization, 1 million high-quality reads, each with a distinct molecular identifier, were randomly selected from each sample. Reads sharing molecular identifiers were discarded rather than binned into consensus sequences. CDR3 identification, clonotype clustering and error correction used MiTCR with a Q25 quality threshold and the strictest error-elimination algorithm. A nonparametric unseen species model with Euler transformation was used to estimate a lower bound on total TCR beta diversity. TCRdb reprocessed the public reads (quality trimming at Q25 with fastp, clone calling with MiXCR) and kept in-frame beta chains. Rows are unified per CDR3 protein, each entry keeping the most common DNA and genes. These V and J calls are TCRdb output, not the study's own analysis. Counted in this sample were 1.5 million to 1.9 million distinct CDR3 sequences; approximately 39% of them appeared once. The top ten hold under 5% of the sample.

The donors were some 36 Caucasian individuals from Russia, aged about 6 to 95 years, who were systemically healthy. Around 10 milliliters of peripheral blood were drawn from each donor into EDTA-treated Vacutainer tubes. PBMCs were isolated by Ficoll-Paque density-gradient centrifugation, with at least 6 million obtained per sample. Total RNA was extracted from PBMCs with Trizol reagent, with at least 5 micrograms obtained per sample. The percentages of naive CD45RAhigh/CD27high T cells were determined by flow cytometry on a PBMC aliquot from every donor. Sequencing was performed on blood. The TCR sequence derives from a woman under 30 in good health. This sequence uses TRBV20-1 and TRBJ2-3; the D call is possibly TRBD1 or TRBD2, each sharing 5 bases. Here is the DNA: TGCAGTGCTAGGGGTACTAGGGGCAGAGATACGCAGTATTTT. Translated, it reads CSARGTRGRDTQYF.